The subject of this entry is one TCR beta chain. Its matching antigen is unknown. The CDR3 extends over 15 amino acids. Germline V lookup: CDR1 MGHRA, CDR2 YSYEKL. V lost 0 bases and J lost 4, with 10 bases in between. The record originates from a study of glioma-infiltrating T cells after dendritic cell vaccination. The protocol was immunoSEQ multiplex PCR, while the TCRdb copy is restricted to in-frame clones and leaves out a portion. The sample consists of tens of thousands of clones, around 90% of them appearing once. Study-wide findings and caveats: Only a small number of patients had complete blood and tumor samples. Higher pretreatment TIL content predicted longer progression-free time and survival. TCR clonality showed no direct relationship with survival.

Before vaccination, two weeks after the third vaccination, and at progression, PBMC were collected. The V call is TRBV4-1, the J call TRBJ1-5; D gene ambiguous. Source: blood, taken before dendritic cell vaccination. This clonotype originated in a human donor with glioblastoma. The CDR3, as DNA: TGCGCCAGCAGCCAAGATTCACAGCTTAATCAGCCCCAGCATTTT. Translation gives CASSQDSQLNQPQHF.